The 6 T cell receptor beta chains reported below all come from one sample, sequenced in a study of cytomegalovirus exposure and HLA in healthy donors. The data were produced by immunoSEQ multiplex PCR, yet TCRdb's version contains in-frame clones alone and is incomplete. The sample has 280,000 or so clones, 88% seen once. Sequencing input: PBMCs. These receptors came from a woman younger than 35 in good health and CMV-seronegative.

V and J are TRBV15 and TRBJ1-1, with D possibly being TRBD1 (5 bases). Germline-derived CDR1 and CDR2 are LNHNV and YYDKDF (reference sequence). V was cut by 4 bases and J by 4 bases, with 16 bases left in between. The CDR3 contains 15 residues. The CDR3 DNA reads TGTGCCACCAGCAACTGGGGGGGTGTAGTCACTGAAGCTTTCTTT. The encoded protein is CATSNWGGVVTEAFF.

About this clone itself: Additional DNA sequences in this sample encode the identical CDR3. This rearrangement joins TRBV15 to TRBJ2-3; D unclear. V shed 0 bases and J shed 1 base, with 5 bases lying between them. Germline V gene lookup returns CDR1 LNHNV and CDR2 YYDKDF (reference sequence). The length of the CDR3 is 14 residues. The CDR3 nucleotides are TGTGCCACCAGCAGAGACCCTGGCACAGATACGCAGTATTTT. It codes for CATSRDPGTDTQYF.

The chain uses TRBV27 and TRBJ2-2; possibly TRBD2 for D (6 bases). The CDR3 totals 13 residues. Per germline, CDR1 MNHEY and CDR2 SMNVEV (reference sequence). Between the trimmed V and J ends, which lost 8 bases and 0 bases, there was a span of 7 bases. CDR3 DNA: TGTGCCAGCGGCGGGACGAACACCGGGGAGCTGTTTTTT. Its protein is CASGGTNTGELFF.

The chain is built from TRBV5-4 and TRBJ1-2; D might be TRBD1 (6 bases). V lost 4 bases and J 3 bases, leaving 10 bases between the germline ends. Germline CDR1 and CDR2: SGHNT and YYREEE (reference sequence). This CDR3 is built from 13 residues. The DNA of the CDR3 is TGTGCCAGCAGCCCGACAGGCGACTATGGCTACACCTTC. It translates to CASSPTGDYGYTF. Full variable domain (rest looked up from reference TRBV5-4 and TRBJ1-2): ETGVTQSPTHLIKTRGQQVTLRCSSQSGHNTVSWYQQALGQGPQFIFQYYREEENGRGNFPPRFSGLQFPNYSSELNVNALELDDSALYLCASSPTGDYGYTFGSGTRLTVV.

The J gene is TRBJ2-7, the V gene TRBV6-1; D perhaps matches TRBD1 (6 bases). Trimming took off 1 base at V and 3 bases at J, with 16 bases between the two ends. CDR1 and CDR2 from the germline V gene are MNHNS and SASEGT. This CDR3 spans 16 amino acids. The CDR3 DNA reads as TGTGCCAGCAGTGAAGAGCTGGCAGGGGTAAGCTACGAGCAGTACTTC. The encoded protein is CASSEELAGVSYEQYF.

The J gene is TRBJ2-1, the V gene TRBV4-3, with TRBD1 matching over 11 bases. The CDR3 contains 16 residues. Germline V gene data show CDR1 as LGHNA and CDR2 as YSLEER. With 0 bases clipped from V and 4 bases from J, the junction kept 2 bases outside the gene matches. CDR3 sequence: CASSQEGTGGYNEQFF. In DNA, the CDR3 is TGCGCCAGCAGCCAAGAAGGGACAGGGGGGTACAATGAGCAGTTCTTC.